The TCR beta chain under discussion was sequenced for a study of blood T cells in healthy people across ages. At least 7 million PBMCs were isolated per sample. Study-wide results and caveats: A roughly linear fall in TCR beta diversity per million T cells was seen with increasing age.

Combining a sample-barcoded 5' primer with a J-beta primer mix, a second PCR ran for roughly 6 to 11 cycles. TCRdb fed the 5' RACE reads into MiXCR, producing one record per CDR3 protein. In the table there are more than 800,000 distinct CDR3 sequences, about 28% of which are singletons. This clonotype was recorded a few times. The antigen remains unidentified. This receptor was identified in a woman of 80 years or more in good health. The sequencing input was blood.

This chain's CDR3 is CASRPSGGGTEAFF. Here the CDR3 DNA reads TGTGCCAGCAGGCCCTCAGGGGGGGGCACTGAAGCTTTCTTT. The chain joins TRBV28 to TRBJ1-1; 7 bases are shared with TRBD1. V shed 6 bases and J 4 bases; nucleotides not matched to a gene: 8. The germline V gene has CDR1 MDHEN and CDR2 SYDVKM. The length of the CDR3 is 14 residues.